The 14 T cell receptor beta chains below all came from one sample that was sequenced in a study of blood T cell repertoires in COVID-19. Clones were read by immunoSEQ multiplex PCR, and TCRdb kept only the in-frame ones, dropping some. The table includes some 250,000 clones, 75% to 90% detected once. Sequences were obtained from PBMCs or T cells enriched from blood (not recorded which). These receptors were collected from a woman aged 50 to 60 who had recovered from COVID-19.

The chain couples TRBV5-1 to TRBJ2-7, with a weak D call TRBD1 (6 bases). The CDR3 totals 15 residues. Germline V gene lookup returns CDR1 SGHRS and CDR2 YFSETQ. Trimming took off 4 bases at V and 6 bases at J, with 20 bases between the two ends. The CDR3 spells CASSPRDKGFGEQYF. CDR3 nucleotides: TGCGCCAGCAGCCCCCGGGACAAAGGGTTTGGCGAGCAGTACTTC.

This chain joins TRBV6-4 and TRBJ1-6; no firm D call. The ends were cut back, 8 bases at V and 7 bases at J, with 12 bases in the middle. CDR3 length equals 13 residues. Germline V CDR1 and CDR2: MRHNA, SNTAGT. The chain's CDR3 is CASSTSGNSPLHF. The CDR3 DNA reads as TGTGCCAGCTCAACTTCGGGGAATTCACCCCTCCACTTT.

The V and J genes are TRBV2 and TRBJ1-1; D ambiguous. Trimming removed 3 bases at V and 0 bases at J, with 5 bases between. This CDR3 spans 13 amino acids. CDR1 SNHLY and CDR2 FYNNEI come from the germline V gene. The CDR3 bases are TGTGCCAGCAGTGAGGCCTTGAACACTGAAGCTTTCTTT. As protein: CASSEALNTEAFF.

The CDR3: CASSISKEGRSYTF. CDR3 coding DNA: TGTGCCAGTAGTATCTCCAAAGAGGGAAGGAGCTACACCTTC. J is TRBJ1-2 and V is TRBV19; D unresolved. The CDR3 sequence is 14 residues long. Trimming removed 3 bases at V and 9 bases at J, with 17 bases between. Germline V gene lookup returns CDR1 LNHDA and CDR2 SQIVND (reference sequence). The complete variable domain, with remaining parts taken from reference TRBV19 and TRBJ1-2, reads DGGITQSPKYLFRKEGQNVTLSCEQNLNHDAMYWYRQDPGQGLRLIYYSQIVNDFQKGDIAEGYSVSREKKESFPLTVTSAQKNPTAFYLCASSISKEGRSYTFGSGTRLTVV.

The genes are TRBV5-1 and TRBJ2-1, with 10 nucleotides matching TRBD1. V lost 4 bases and J lost 8; bases outside the gene matches: 12. Germline CDR1 is SGHRS and CDR2 is YFSETQ. The CDR3 has 16 residues. The CDR3 nucleotides are TGCGCCAGCAGCCTAACTACCGGGACAGGGGTGTATGAGCAGTTCTTC. It yields the protein CASSLTTGTGVYEQFF.

The chain links TRBV15 to TRBJ1-4; 8 bases are a match to TRBD1. The CDR3 extends over 14 amino acids. CDR1 is LNHNV and CDR2 is YYDKDF in the germline V gene (reference sequence). The J segment lost 3 bases and the V segment lost 8 bases, leaving 5 bases of the junction unmatched. CDR3 in amino acids: CATDRGSANEKLFF. The CDR3 DNA reads as TGTGCCACCGACAGGGGTTCGGCTAATGAAAAACTGTTTTTT.

This clone came up once. This rearrangement joins TRBV19 to TRBJ2-2; 12 positions agree with TRBD2. The V segment lost 1 base and the J segment 1 base; nucleotides outside the gene matches: 7. The germline gives CDR1 LNHDA, CDR2 SQIVND (reference sequence). This CDR3 comprises 19 residues. CDR3 sequence: CASSIGEILAGGNTGELFF. CDR3 DNA: TGTGCCAGTAGTATAGGCGAGATACTAGCGGGAGGGAACACCGGGGAGCTGTTTTTT.

V and J are TRBV19 and TRBJ2-3; 12 nucleotides match TRBD1. Trimming took 5 bases from V and 3 from J; bases not matched to a gene: 6. Looked up from germline, CDR1 is LNHDA and CDR2 is SQIVND (reference sequence). The CDR3 totals 16 residues. In nucleotides, the CDR3 is TGTGCCAGTAGTCTGGGGACAGGGGGCTGGACAGATACGCAGTATTTT. This encodes CASSLGTGGWTDTQYF.

V gene TRBV27 combines with J gene TRBJ2-2; 8 positions match TRBD1. The J segment lost 5 bases and the V segment lost 2 bases, leaving 4 bases of the junction unmatched. The CDR3 is 15 residues long. Germline V lookup: CDR1 MNHEY, CDR2 SMNVEV (reference sequence). The CDR3 reads CASSLTGGWTGELFF. The CDR3 region has the DNA TGTGCCAGCAGTTTAACAGGGGGATGGACCGGGGAGCTGTTTTTT.

This rearrangement joins TRBV7-9 to TRBJ2-3, with TRBD2 identical over 7 bases. Germline assignment: CDR1 SEHNR and CDR2 FQNEAQ (reference sequence). CDR3 length: 14 residues. Trimming cost V 4 bases and J 0 bases; bases outside gene matches: 1. The DNA for the CDR3 is TGTGCCAGCAGCTATAGCGGGAGCACAGATACGCAGTATTTT. Its translation is CASSYSGSTDTQYF.

This chain connects TRBV6-5 to TRBJ1-2; D perhaps matches TRBD1 (5 bases). Germline CDR1 MNHEY, CDR2 SVGAGI. Trimming took off 0 bases at V and 4 bases at J, with 12 bases between the two ends. This CDR3 has 15 residues. The CDR3, as DNA: TGTGCCAGCAGTTACTCGACAGTTAAACCCTATGGCTACACCTTC. This sequence encodes CASSYSTVKPYGYTF.

The chain has TRBV3-1 (or the pseudogene TRBV3-2) and TRBJ1-1; D might be TRBD1 (6 bases). The V end lost 4 bases, the J end lost 1 base, and 16 bases lay between the germline ends. The V gene's germline CDR1 is LGHDT and CDR2 YNNKEL (reference sequence). The CDR3 runs 16 residues. Here the CDR3 reads CASSRKGGLRNTEAFF. CDR3 DNA: TGTGCCAGCAGCCGGAAGGGGGGGCTTCGGAACACTGAAGCTTTCTTT.

J is TRBJ1-2 and V is TRBV7-9; TRBD1 might be the D (6 bases). The CDR3 sequence is 13 residues long. V lost 5 bases and J lost 8, with 15 bases in between. CDR1 is SEHNR and CDR2 is FQNEAQ in the germline V gene (reference sequence). The DNA of the CDR3 is TGTGCCAGCAGCCCAGGGGCGTTGGACGGCTACACCTTC. It yields the protein CASSPGALDGYTF.

The chain couples TRBV28 to TRBJ2-1, with 10 bases that match TRBD2. The germline gives CDR1 MDHEN, CDR2 SYDVKM. The junction had 5 bases not matched to a gene; V was cut back by 3 bases and J by 3 bases. CDR3 size: 16 residues. CDR3 loop: CASSFQREGIYNEQFF. The DNA of the CDR3 is TGTGCCAGCAGTTTCCAGCGGGAGGGCATCTACAATGAGCAGTTCTTC.